What follows is one T cell receptor (beta chain) and its context. Its antigen is still unknown. Next came a second PCR, run for about 6 to 11 cycles, which used a sample-barcoded 5' primer along with a J-beta primer mix. TCRdb re-called the 5' RACE reads with MiXCR, one entry per CDR3 protein. The sample holds about 970,000 distinct CDR3 sequences, roughly 51% seen once. The sample originates from a study of blood T cells in healthy people across ages. The study, taken as a whole, reports: Naive and antigen-experienced cells were not separated, limiting conclusive comparison.

Peripheral blood samples of 9 to 10 milliliters were drawn from each donor. Isolation of PBMCs gave at least 7 million cells per sample. The CDR3 spans 16 residues. CDR1 and CDR2 (germline): MDHEN, SYDVKM. V was cut by 3 bases and J by 3 bases, with 17 bases left in between. The chain couples TRBV28 to TRBJ2-5; tentatively, D is TRBD2 (7 bases). The TCR comes from a woman between 55 and 75 years old in good health. Sequencing used blood. The DNA of the CDR3 is TGTGCCAGCAGTTTTAGGGGGAGGGTGGAAAAAGAGACCCAGTACTTC. Translation: CASSFRGRVEKETQYF.